This T cell receptor delta chain was identified during a study of γδ T cells in repeated Plasmodium falciparum infection. With 1 base clipped from V and 2 bases from J, the junction kept 40 bases outside the gene matches. The CDR3 is made up of 27 amino acids. Germline V lookup: CDR1 TSWWSYY, CDR2 QGS. TCRdb re-called the multiplex PCR reads through CATT. This table has about 51,000 delta-chain clones, roughly 1.9% appearing once. This clone was picked up many times. A read error likely explains why the TCRdb protein, taken from a much larger clone, differs from this DNA's translation at residue 15; the protein shown is translated from the DNA. Bulk repertoires came from Vgamma9/Vdelta2+ or Vdelta2-negative gammadelta T cells flow-sorted from PBMC.

The sequencing sample was made of gamma-delta T cells from blood. The chain recombines TRDV1 with TRDJ1, with TRDD2 matching over 7 bases. This TCR derives from a pool of human donors (malaria-infected and uninfected, not separated). The DNA of the CDR3 is TGTGCTCTTGGGGAACCCCTCTTCCTAGCCCCCAAGCTAGGGGGTACGCGGCGAAAGGGGGGTACCGATAAACTCATCTTT. This gives the protein CALGEPLFLAPKLGGTRRKGGTDKLIF.